Listed below are T cell receptor beta chains from one sample, sequenced in a study of shared clonotypes between healthy human individuals. Here immunoSEQ multiplex PCR was the method, and the copy in TCRdb shows in-frame clones only, minus some. The sample has some 1.4 million clones; roughly 97% are singletons. Sequenced input: naive CD4+ T cells sorted from blood. Receptor source: a man under 40 in good health. Both conserved end residues are part of each CDR3. Each record gives: D gene, clone size, V gene, J gene, CDR3 DNA, CDR3 protein. D genes are given only for firm matches. Clone size, where shown, is once, few, many, or a class for clones that have expanded.

TRBD1	.	TRBV27	TRBJ1-5	TGTGCCAGCAGTACGGGACAGGGAAGGCAGCCCCAGCATTTT	CASSTGQGRQPQHF
.	.	TRBV9	TRBJ1-1	TGTGCCAGCAGCGCAGTAGTGGGGCCTGGCACTGAAGCTTTCTTT	CASSAVVGPGTEAFF
TRBD2	.	TRBV5-1	TRBJ2-3	TGCGCCAGCAGCCCGGGGACTAGCGGGAGCACAGATACGCAGTATTTT	CASSPGTSGSTDTQYF
.	.	TRBV2	TRBJ2-7	TGTGCCAGCAGTGATCAGGGATCGACCTACGAGCAGTACTTC	CASSDQGSTYEQYF
TRBD2	.	TRBV10-3	TRBJ2-2	TGTGCCATCAAGGACCAACCTAGCGGGAGGTTCACCGGGGAGCTGTTTTTT	CAIKDQPSGRFTGELFF
.	.	TRBV18	TRBJ1-2	TGTGCCAGCTCTGGGACGGGCGACTATGGCTACACCTTC	CASSGTGDYGYTF
TRBD1	.	TRBV6-1	TRBJ2-5	TGTGCCAGCAGTCCGGACAGGGGGCCGAAGACCCAGTACTTC	CASSPDRGPKTQYF
.	.	TRBV29-1	TRBJ2-1	TGCAGCGTTAGGGGAGGACGGATAGATCGAAGGGTCAATGAGCAGTTCTTC	CSVRGGRIDRRVNEQFF
TRBD2	.	TRBV2	TRBJ2-1	TGTGCCAGCAGTCCCCGACTAGCCCAAATTCAAAATGAGCAGTTCTTC	CASSPRLAQIQNEQFF
TRBD1	.	TRBV19	TRBJ1-2	TGTGCCAGTAGCCCTCGCGGGACAGCGATATATGGCTACACCTTC	CASSPRGTAIYGYTF
TRBD1	once	TRBV10-3	TRBJ2-2	TGTGCCATCGGGACAGGGGGTCCGGCCGGGGAGCTGTTTTTT	CAIGTGGPAGELFF
.	.	TRBV21-1	TRBJ2-1	TGTGCCAGCAGTAACCCTCCCCCCATTCGTGCTTGCAATGAGCAGTTCTTC	CASSNPPPIRACNEQFF
TRBD2	.	TRBV15	TRBJ2-5	TGTGCCACCAGCAGAAACATAGCGGGACAAGAGACCCAGTACTTC	CATSRNIAGQETQYF
TRBD2	once	TRBV7-9	TRBJ2-5	TGTGCCAGCACCATAGCGGGAGTACAAGAGACCCAGTACTTC	CASTIAGVQETQYF
.	.	TRBV6-5	TRBJ1-1	TGTGCCAGCAGTTACGGGGGGGAAAACACTGAAGCTTTCTTT	CASSYGGENTEAFF
TRBD1	.	TRBV28	TRBJ1-5	TGTGCCAGTAACCCCGACAGGGGGGGAAGCAATCAGCCCCAGCATTTT	CASNPDRGGSNQPQHF
TRBD1	.	TRBV7-9	TRBJ1-5	TGTGCCAGCAGCCGACTCGATTGGGACAGGGCCTATGAGCGTCAGCCCCAGCATTTT	CASSRLDWDRAYERQPQHF
.	.	TRBV20-1	TRBJ2-7	TGCAGTGCCGGACGCCACGAGCAGTACTTC	CSAGRHEQYF
TRBD2	once	TRBV30	TRBJ2-7	TGTGCCTGGAGTCGACTAGCGGAATACGAGCAGTACTTC	CAWSRLAEYEQYF
TRBD2	.	TRBV15	TRBJ2-1	TGTGCCACCAGCAAGACTAGCGGGGGAGGAATTTGGAATGAGCAGTTCTTC	CATSKTSGGGIWNEQFF
TRBD1	once	TRBV27	TRBJ1-1	TGTGCCAGCAAAAGACCGGGACAGGGGGCGATTCGGGGTGGCACTGAAGCTTTCTTT	CASKRPGQGAIRGGTEAFF
.	.	TRBV6-5	TRBJ1-1	TGTGCCAGCAGTACCGACGGTGGGTGGGACACTGAAGCTTTCTTT	CASSTDGGWDTEAFF
.	.	TRBV5-8	TRBJ2-1	TGTGCCAGCAGCTTGGGAGTTCGGAATGAGCAGTTCTTC	CASSLGVRNEQFF
.	.	TRBV4-3	TRBJ1-4	TGCGCCAGCAGCCCCAGGGTGGCTAATGAAAAACTGTTTTTT	CASSPRVANEKLFF
.	.	TRBV2	TRBJ2-3	TGTGCCTCCTTACCTTATACTAGCACAGATACGCAGTATTTT	CASLPYTSTDTQYF
TRBD1	.	TRBV9	TRBJ2-3	TGTGCCAGCAGCGGATATACAGGGGAGTGGGGCACAGATACGCAGTATTTT	CASSGYTGEWGTDTQYF
.	.	TRBV15	TRBJ2-3	TGTGCCACCAGCAGAGATCTAGTGGGATCGGGTACGCAGTATTTT	CATSRDLVGSGTQYF
.	.	TRBV9	TRBJ2-7	TGTGCCAGCAGCGTAGCTAACTTAGCCGGCGAGCAGTACTTC	CASSVANLAGEQYF
TRBD1	.	TRBV5-5	TRBJ1-2	TGTGCCAGCAGCTTGGAGGTCAGGGGGCAGGATGGCTACACCTTC	CASSLEVRGQDGYTF
.	.	TRBV19	TRBJ1-4	TGTGCCACCCAACAGGTTACTAATGAAAAACTGTTTTTT	CATQQVTNEKLFF
.	.	TRBV2	TRBJ2-2	TGTGCCAGCGCCACACAGGGTACCACCGGGGAGCTGTTTTTT	CASATQGTTGELFF
TRBD1	.	TRBV9	TRBJ2-1	TGTGCCAGCGGCAGGGGGAGCTCCTACAATGAGCAGTTCTTC	CASGRGSSYNEQFF
.	.	TRBV11-1	TRBJ2-1	TGTGCCAGCAGCTCCTGGAAATTCAATAATCCCTACAATGAGCAGTTCTTC	CASSSWKFNNPYNEQFF
.	.	TRBV6-5	TRBJ1-5	TGTGCCAGCAGCTTTGGAGGGGGTAGTCAGCCCCAGCATTTT	CASSFGGGSQPQHF
.	few	TRBV4-3	TRBJ1-2	TGCGCCAGCAGCCAAGATGCAGGACAATATGGCTACACCTTC	CASSQDAGQYGYTF
.	.	TRBV6-1	TRBJ2-1	TGTGCCAGCAGTGAACAAAGCGGTTACAATGAGCAGTTCTTC	CASSEQSGYNEQFF
.	.	TRBV2	TRBJ2-4	TGTGCCAGCAGGGAGACGAGTGGCAAAAACATTCAGTACTTC	CASRETSGKNIQYF
.	.	TRBV6-5	TRBJ2-1	TGTGCCAGCAGTGCAAGGACAGAAGAGCAGTTCTTC	CASSARTEEQFF
.	.	TRBV18	TRBJ1-3	TGTGCCAGCTCACCAAAAGCGGCAAACACCATATATTTT	CASSPKAANTIYF
.	.	TRBV7-9	TRBJ1-1	TGTGCCAGCAGCTTAGCTTTGGTGACTGAAGCTTTCTTT	CASSLALVTEAFF
.	.	TRBV5-1	TRBJ2-3	TGCGCCAGCAGCTTGGCCGCGGATACGCAGTATTTT	CASSLAADTQYF